Here is one T cell receptor (beta chain) with its context. These data come from a study of T cells of healthy individuals. In TCRdb, the 5' RACE reads were re-called with MiXCR into one record per CDR3 protein. The repertoire holds more than 60,000 distinct CDR3 sequences, around 15% seen once, with about 4.7% in the top ten. The CDR3 is made up of 15 amino acids. The V segment lost 6 bases and the J segment 5 bases; nucleotides outside the gene matches: 5. Germline V CDR1 and CDR2: MDHEN, SYDVKM. This clonotype was obtained from a human donor in good health. This sequence joins TRBV28 and TRBJ2-2, with 11 bases that match TRBD2. The CDR3 nucleotides are TGTGCCAGCAGCCGACTAGCGGGGAGAACCGGGGAGCTGTTTTTT. Its translation is CASSRLAGRTGELFF.